Shown below are 22 T cell receptor beta chains from a single sample sequenced in a study of blood T cell repertoires in COVID-19. The method was immunoSEQ multiplex PCR; TCRdb's version includes in-frame clones alone and lacks a portion of them. In the table there are roughly 190,000 clones, around 84% of which are singletons. Sequenced: peripheral blood. The origin of the receptors is a human donor in a cohort sampled during active COVID-19.

This chain links TRBV29-1 with TRBJ1-1; D gene uncertain. CDR1 is SQVTM, CDR2 ANQGSEA, per germline. CDR3 length: 11 residues. As DNA, the CDR3 is TGCCTGACACGCGTGAACACTGAAGCTTTCTTT. This codes for CLTRVNTEAFF.

The V and J genes are TRBV4-2 and TRBJ2-3; perhaps TRBD2 as D (6 bases). The germline gives CDR1 LGHNA, CDR2 YNFKEQ. The V end was cut by 0 bases, the J end by 0 bases, with 13 bases between. This CDR3 has 17 residues. For the CDR3, the DNA is TGTGCCAGCAGCCAAGATCGCACCCGGGGGAGCACAGATACGCAGTATTTT. Residues: CASSQDRTRGSTDTQYF.

The genes are TRBV20-1 and TRBJ1-4, with D hard to call. The CDR3 runs to 11 residues. Germline values: CDR1 DFQATT, CDR2 SNEGSKA (reference sequence). Trimming shortened V by 3 bases and J by 11 bases, and 10 bases separated the two germline ends. The CDR3 DNA reads TGCAGTGCTAGTGTTGCACTTAAACTGTTTTTT. Encoded protein: CSASVALKLFF.

V usage is TRBV28 and J usage is TRBJ1-2, with D maybe TRBD1 (6 bases). Germline V lookup: CDR1 MDHEN, CDR2 SYDVKM. The CDR3 has 15 residues. V lost 1 base to trimming and J lost 6 bases, with 15 bases between them. DNA for the CDR3: TGTGCCAGCAGTTTATCCCAACAGGGTCGCGATGGCTACACCTTC. The encoded protein is CASSLSQQGRDGYTF.

The CDR3 region is CASSFEGGPYEQYF. CDR3 nucleotides: TGTGCCAGCAGCTTTGAGGGAGGGCCGTACGAGCAGTACTTC. The rearrangement joins TRBV7-2 to TRBJ2-7, with 7 bases fitting TRBD2. The CDR3 extends over 14 amino acids. The germline V gene encodes CDR1 SGHTA and CDR2 FQGNSA. J was trimmed by 4 bases and V by 3 bases; bases with no gene match: 6.

V is TRBV7-2 and J is TRBJ1-2; no definite D call. CDR1 SGHTA and CDR2 FQGNSA come from the germline V gene. V lost 1 base and J 7 bases, leaving 13 bases between the germline ends. The CDR3 spans 14 residues. In DNA form, the CDR3 reads TGTGCCAGCAGCTTAGGGCAGACCTCTAGTGGCTACACCTTC. Protein sequence: CASSLGQTSSGYTF.

The chain carries TRBV6-5 and TRBJ2-1; 8 nucleotides align to TRBD2. The V gene's germline CDR1 is MNHEY and CDR2 SVGAGI. J was trimmed by 7 bases and V by 5 bases; bases with no gene match: 4. The CDR3 loop spans 13 amino acids. The CDR3 nucleotides read TGTGCCAGCAGTAACAGCGGGAGTAATGAGCAGTTCTTC. Translation gives CASSNSGSNEQFF.

This sequence joins TRBV30 and TRBJ1-2; unclear D gene. This CDR3 contains 12 residues. The V gene's germline CDR1 is GTSNPN and CDR2 SVGIG (reference sequence). The germline V and J ends were trimmed by 2 bases and 7 bases, with 11 bases remaining between them. The CDR3 coding sequence is TGTGCCTGGAGTACCTTGGCCGCTGGCTACACCTTC. Residues: CAWSTLAAGYTF.

This clone was detected only once. The chain couples TRBV2 to TRBJ1-3; TRBD1 is a possible D gene (6 bases). CDR1 and CDR2 (germline): SNHLY, FYNNEI. This CDR3 has 16 residues. V shed 7 bases and J shed 5 bases, with 21 bases lying between them. For the CDR3, the DNA is TGTGCCAGCACGGGCTACAGGGCAGAGGATCGAAACACCATATATTTT. It encodes CASTGYRAEDRNTIYF.

This chain connects TRBV10-1 to TRBJ2-1; no clear D gene. The V gene's germline CDR1 is WNHNN and CDR2 SYGVQD (reference sequence). Trimming cost V 1 base and J 5 bases, with 9 bases left between them. This CDR3 has 14 amino acids. CDR3 nucleotides: TGCGCCAGCAGTGAGTTCCGTAGCAACAATGAGCAGTTCTTC. Translated, it gives CASSEFRSNNEQFF.

A single count supports this clone. The CDR3 is CASSSQTGIGELFF. The CDR3 DNA is TGTGCCAGTAGTTCCCAAACAGGGATCGGGGAGCTGTTTTTT. The rearrangement uses TRBV19 and TRBJ2-2; possibly TRBD1 for D (6 bases). This CDR3 is 14 amino acids long. Trimming removed 5 bases from V and 7 bases from J, with 14 bases in between. Germline V gene sequence: CDR1 LNHDA, CDR2 SQIVND (reference sequence).

The V gene is TRBV5-1, the J gene TRBJ2-6, with D uncertain. CDR1 and CDR2 (germline): SGHRS, YFSETQ. The CDR3 sequence is 16 residues long. Between the trimmed V and J ends, which lost 1 base and 0 bases, there was a span of 8 bases. CDR3 protein: CASSLSQPSGANVLTF. The DNA of the CDR3 is TGCGCCAGCAGCTTGTCACAGCCCTCTGGGGCCAACGTCCTGACTTTC.

The chain joins TRBV7-8 to TRBJ1-6; 7 bases map to TRBD1. There are 14 residues in the CDR3. Germline loops: CDR1 SGHVS, CDR2 FQNEAQ. With V trimmed by 5 bases and J by 10 bases, 8 bases remained unmatched. The CDR3 is CASSLGQVDSPLHF. DNA for the CDR3: TGTGCCAGCAGCCTCGGACAGGTGGACTCACCCCTCCACTTT.

This CDR3 is CASSRYLTGGSTSYEQYF. CDR3 coding DNA: TGTGCCAGCAGTCGTTACCTCACAGGGGGCTCAACCTCATACGAGCAGTACTTC. The gene calls are TRBV6-6 and TRBJ2-7; 9 nucleotides align to TRBD1. Germline V gene data show CDR1 as MNHNY and CDR2 as SVGAGI (reference sequence). The CDR3 runs 18 residues. V trimming: 5 bases; J trimming: 4 bases; junction bases outside the gene matches: 18.

The CDR3 nucleotides are TGTGCCAGCAGCTCCGGACAGGGGAGGTCGGAGACCCAGTACTTC. Protein sequence: CASSSGQGRSETQYF. V and J are TRBV5-6 and TRBJ2-5; TRBD1 matches at 9 bases. Germline assignment: CDR1 SGHDT and CDR2 YYEEEE. CDR3 length: 15 residues. With 3 bases clipped from V and 5 bases from J, the junction kept 8 bases outside the gene matches.

The chain uses TRBV4-1 and TRBJ2-7; 9 nucleotides line up with TRBD2. With 0 bases clipped from V and 7 bases from J, the junction kept 13 bases outside the gene matches. This CDR3 is 17 amino acids long. CDR1 MGHRA and CDR2 YSYEKL come from the germline V gene. The DNA of the CDR3 is TGCGCCAGCAGCCAAGATTCGACTAGCGGCCTTCCGAGGGAGCAGTACTTC. Protein: CASSQDSTSGLPREQYF.

CDR3 amino acids: CASKRDRGSNEQFF. The CDR3 coding sequence is TGTGCCAGCAAGAGGGACAGGGGCTCCAATGAGCAGTTCTTC. The V gene is TRBV6-5, the J gene TRBJ2-1; the match to TRBD1 covers 10 bases. The germline gives CDR1 MNHEY, CDR2 SVGAGI. With 7 bases clipped from V and 6 bases from J, the junction kept 6 bases outside the gene matches. This CDR3 comprises 14 residues.

The chain is built from TRBV15 and TRBJ1-5; D unclear. The CDR3 totals 13 residues. Trimming pared 1 base from V and 4 bases from J, leaving 5 bases between. CDR1 is LNHNV, CDR2 YYDKDF, per germline (reference sequence). The CDR3 region is CATSRGPNQPQHF. The CDR3 coding sequence is TGTGCCACCAGCAGAGGTCCAAATCAGCCCCAGCATTTT.

The V and J genes are TRBV7-2 and TRBJ2-7, with unresolved D. Germline V CDR1 and CDR2: SGHTA, FQGNSA. The CDR3 runs 13 residues. Deletions cut 6 bases from V and 0 bases from J, with 9 bases between. The CDR3 here is CASSAFRSYEQYF. Here the CDR3 DNA reads TGTGCCAGCAGTGCGTTTCGCTCCTACGAGCAGTACTTC.

The rearrangement uses TRBV5-1 and TRBJ2-2, with TRBD2 matching 8 bases. The CDR3 contains 15 residues. J lost 4 bases, V lost 4 bases, and 6 bases had no gene match. CDR1 and CDR2 from the germline V gene are SGHRS and YFSETQ. CDR3 sequence reads: CASSPGGGGTGELFF. CDR3 coding DNA: TGCGCCAGCAGCCCCGGGGGGGGCGGCACCGGGGAGCTGTTTTTT.

V and J are TRBV21-1 and TRBJ1-2; the D call TRBD1 from the table was never checked on the DNA. TRBV21-1 is listed as a pseudogene. The CDR3 covers 16 residues. CDR3 nucleotides: TGTGCCAGCAGCAGGTCGGACAGCACAATCAACTATGGCTACACCTTC. Translated: CASSRSDSTINYGYTF.

The rearrangement joins TRBV29-1 to TRBJ1-1, with TRBD1 as a possible D gene (6 bases). Trimming took 7 bases from V and 7 from J, leaving 10 bases between them. Germline CDR1 and CDR2: SQVTM and ANQGSEA. The CDR3 extends over 10 amino acids. The CDR3 sequence is CSAGTNEAFF. The CDR3 region has the DNA TGCAGCGCGGGGACAAATGAAGCTTTCTTT.